The 14 T cell receptor beta chains presented below share a single source sample, sequenced in a study of Ad26.COV2.S vaccination and SARS-CoV-2 variants. The repertoire was sequenced with immunoSEQ multiplex PCR; TCRdb's copy has only in-frame clones and lacks some. The sample carries roughly 700,000 clones, more than 70% recorded once. Treatment denoted: some 20 received Ad26.COV2.S at low or high dose, single or two shots; about five received placebo; per-sample allocation not given. Collection of samples fell on day 63 after the first vaccine or placebo injection. The sequences come from peripheral blood, collected in a trial of Ad26.COV2.S vaccine versus placebo. The receptor set was obtained from a person between 18 and 60 years old who received the Ad26.COV2.S COVID-19 vaccine or a placebo.

This clone was recorded once. The V call is TRBV7-9, the J call TRBJ1-2, with D perhaps matching TRBD1 (5 bases). CDR1 and CDR2 (germline): SEHNR, FQNEAQ (reference sequence). The CDR3 runs 14 residues. V lost 5 bases and J lost 1, with 11 bases in between. The CDR3 DNA follows: TGTGCCAGCAGCCGGGGGGGTAGTAACTATGGCTACACCTTC. The encoded protein is CASSRGGSNYGYTF. The whole variable domain, remainder taken from reference TRBV7-9 and TRBJ1-2, is DTGVSQNPRHKITKRGQNVTFRCDPISEHNRLYWYRQTLGQGPEFLTYFQNEAQLEKSRLLSDRFSAERPKGSFSTLEIQRTEQGDSAMYLCASSRGGSNYGYTFGSGTRLTVV.

The chain couples TRBV4-2 to TRBJ2-7; D not certain. This CDR3 is built from 13 residues. Germline V gene sequence: CDR1 LGHNA, CDR2 YNFKEQ. Trimming took 0 bases from V and 4 from J, leaving 7 bases between them. CDR3 amino acids: CASSQDRSYEQYF. The DNA for the CDR3 is TGTGCCAGCAGCCAAGATAGGAGTTACGAGCAGTACTTC.

This rearrangement joins TRBV11-1 to TRBJ2-7; the D gene is possibly TRBD2 (6 bases). This CDR3 region has 14 residues. Germline V CDR1 and CDR2: SGHAT, FQDESV (reference sequence). Trimming shortened V by 5 bases and J by 0 bases, and 11 bases separated the two germline ends. DNA of the CDR3: TGTGCCAGCAGCCTGGACGGGAGCTCCTACGAGCAGTACTTC. Translating gives CASSLDGSSYEQYF.

The chain has TRBV13 and TRBJ1-3; TRBD1 aligns across 10 bases. Germline lookup yields CDR1 PRHDT and CDR2 FYEKMQ (reference sequence). Trimming took 4 bases from V and 10 from J; bases not matched to a gene: 4. The CDR3 sequence is 13 residues long. CDR3 nucleotides: TGTGCCAGCAGCTGGGACAGGGGCCCTACCATATATTTT. Its protein is CASSWDRGPTIYF.

This chain uses TRBV18 with TRBJ1-5; a possible D gene is TRBD1 (5 bases). The V gene's germline CDR1 is KGHSH and CDR2 LQKENI. The V gene lost 4 bases and the J gene lost 0 bases, with 19 bases spanning the gap. The length of the CDR3 is 18 residues. This CDR3 is CASSRGSTLPYSNQPQHF. As DNA, the CDR3 is TGTGCCAGCTCACGGGGGTCGACCTTACCCTATAGCAATCAGCCCCAGCATTTT. The full variable domain, rest sourced from reference TRBV18 and TRBJ1-5, is NAGVMQNPRHLVRRRGQEARLRCSPMKGHSHVYWYRQLPEEGLKFMVYLQKENIIDESGMPKERFSAEFPKEGPSILRIQQVVRGDSAAYFCASSRGSTLPYSNQPQHFGDGTRLSIL.

This clone is a singleton in its sample. V gene TRBV15 combines with J gene TRBJ2-1, with D possibly called TRBD1 or TRBD2 (5 bases each). V was shortened by 0 bases and J by 9 bases, with 15 bases between the two germline ends. CDR1 and CDR2 (germline): LNHNV, YYDKDF (reference sequence). The CDR3 runs to 15 residues. CDR3 bases: TGTGCCACCAGCAGAGAGGGACCAGCCCTTAGTGAGCAGTTCTTC. The encoded protein is CATSREGPALSEQFF.

The DNA for the CDR3 is TGTGCCAGCAGTTACGCAGACGGGCCCTACGAGCAGTACTTC. Its translation: CASSYADGPYEQYF. The chain carries TRBV6-5 and TRBJ2-7, with D uncertain. The CDR3 is made up of 14 amino acids. Trimming shortened V by 2 bases and J by 2 bases, and 10 bases separated the two germline ends. CDR1 is MNHEY and CDR2 is SVGAGI in the germline V gene.

The CDR3 sequence: CASSYSGAISTGELFF. The CDR3 DNA follows: TGTGCCAGCAGTTACTCGGGAGCGATCAGCACCGGGGAGCTGTTTTTT. The chain links TRBV6-6 to TRBJ2-2, with TRBD2 as a possible D gene (5 bases). The CDR3 has 16 residues. Trimming removed 0 bases at V and 4 bases at J, with 12 bases between. CDR1 and CDR2 from the germline V gene are MNHNY and SVGAGI (reference sequence).

The table lists this clone with a count of one. CDR3 loop: CASSPAGGPRETQYF. The CDR3 DNA reads as TGTGCCAGCAGCCCAGCGGGAGGGCCTCGGGAGACCCAGTACTTC. The chain carries TRBV5-4 and TRBJ2-5; 10 positions match TRBD2. The CDR3 runs to 15 residues. Germline V CDR1 and CDR2: SGHNT, YYREEE (reference sequence). Trimming cost V 4 bases and J 5 bases; bases outside gene matches: 8. Using reference TRBV5-4 and TRBJ2-5 for the parts outside the CDR3, the full variable domain is ETGVTQSPTHLIKTRGQQVTLRCSSQSGHNTVSWYQQALGQGPQFIFQYYREEENGRGNFPPRFSGLQFPNYSSELNVNALELDDSALYLCASSPAGGPRETQYFGPGTRLLVL.

This chain connects TRBV5-1 to TRBJ1-5; D is unresolved. Germline CDR1 and CDR2: SGHRS and YFSETQ. Trimming removed 0 bases from V and 4 bases from J, with 11 bases in between. This CDR3 is 15 amino acids long. The chain's CDR3 is CASSLEGKGNQPQHF. DNA of the CDR3: TGCGCCAGCAGCTTGGAAGGGAAAGGAAATCAGCCCCAGCATTTT.

On this clone: At one end the junction does not follow the germline gene, possibly because of a read error. The V call is TRBV15, the J call TRBJ2-2; 8 nucleotides line up with TRBD1. CDR3 size: 14 residues. Germline V gives CDR1 LNHNV, CDR2 YYDKDF (reference sequence). Here the CDR3 reads CATSWDRNAGELFF. CDR3 coding DNA: TGTGCCACCAGCTGGGACAGGAACGCCGGGGAGCTGTTTTTT.

The gene calls are TRBV7-2 and TRBJ2-3; 10 nucleotides agree with TRBD2. Germline values: CDR1 SGHTA, CDR2 FQGNSA. The CDR3 runs 16 residues. The J segment lost 0 bases and the V segment lost 4 bases, leaving 4 bases of the junction unmatched. This CDR3 reads CASSYRTSGSTDTQYF. The CDR3 bases are TGTGCCAGCAGCTATCGGACTAGCGGTAGCACAGATACGCAGTATTTT.

The chain uses TRBV5-1 and TRBJ2-7; 7 bases line up with TRBD1. V lost 5 bases to trimming and J lost 6 bases; unmatched junction nucleotides: 5. Germline CDR1 SGHRS, CDR2 YFSETQ. The CDR3 covers 12 residues. The CDR3 coding sequence is TGCGCCAGCAGAGGAACAGGGGTCGAGCAGTACTTC. Translation gives CASRGTGVEQYF.

The chain recombines TRBV18 with TRBJ2-1; D may be TRBD1 (5 bases). The germline V and J ends were trimmed by 4 bases and 4 bases, with 11 bases remaining between them. CDR3 length equals 14 residues. Germline V CDR1 and CDR2: KGHSH, LQKENI. CDR3 nucleotides: TGTGCCAGCTCACTCCAAGACAGTTACAATGAGCAGTTCTTC. Its translation is CASSLQDSYNEQFF.